Presented here are 17 T cell receptor beta chains from one specimen sequenced in a study of blood T cell repertoires in COVID-19. Profiling relied on immunoSEQ multiplex PCR, and the TCRdb table lists in-frame clones only, not all of them. Among more than 85,000 clones listed, approximately 88% were seen once. Input material: peripheral blood. Every receptor here comes from a human donor in a cohort sampled during active COVID-19.

This chain links TRBV19 with TRBJ1-4, with 10 bases fitting TRBD1. This CDR3 comprises 16 residues. Trimming cost V 6 bases and J 4 bases; bases outside gene matches: 8. CDR1 is LNHDA and CDR2 is SQIVND in the germline V gene (reference sequence). CDR3 coding DNA: TGTGCCAGTAGAAATGACAGGGGGCCAGGTAATGAAAAACTGTTTTTT. Translation: CASRNDRGPGNEKLFF.

The chain has TRBV7-3 and TRBJ2-5; D gene ambiguous. V lost 4 bases to trimming and J lost 2 bases, with 8 bases between them. CDR1 is SGHTA, CDR2 FQGTGA, per germline. This CDR3 region has 13 residues. The CDR3 DNA follows: TGTGCCAGCAGCTCAACGTTACAAGAGACCCAGTACTTC. It encodes CASSSTLQETQYF.

The V gene is TRBV2, the J gene TRBJ1-4; TRBD1 agrees at 7 bases. This CDR3 is built from 18 residues. Germline V gene data show CDR1 as SNHLY and CDR2 as FYNNEI. Trimming at V came to 6 bases and at J to 0 bases, leaving 13 bases not matched to a gene. The CDR3 here is CASSFTGTATSTNEKLFF. CDR3 in DNA: TGTGCCAGCAGCTTCACCGGGACAGCGACATCAACTAATGAAAAACTGTTTTTT.

This chain uses TRBV19 with TRBJ1-2; 8 bases map to TRBD1. J gave up 6 bases and V 6 bases, and 12 bases lay outside the gene matches. Germline loops: CDR1 LNHDA, CDR2 SQIVND (reference sequence). The CDR3 has 15 residues. The CDR3 loop is CASSPPGQDYHGYTF. DNA for the CDR3: TGTGCCAGTAGCCCTCCGGGACAGGATTACCATGGCTACACCTTC.

This sequence joins TRBV11-3 and TRBJ2-3; 8 bases map to TRBD2. Germline V gene sequence: CDR1 SGHNT, CDR2 YENEEA. The J segment lost 2 bases and the V segment lost 5 bases, leaving 6 bases of the junction unmatched. The CDR3 length is 15 residues. The CDR3 DNA follows: TGTGCCAGCAGCAGCGCGGGGGGCGCCACAGATACGCAGTATTTT. Translating gives CASSSAGGATDTQYF.

The chain carries TRBV2 and TRBJ1-4, with D possibly TRBD1 on 6 matching bases. The CDR3 extends over 15 amino acids. V gave up 0 bases and J gave up 6 bases, with 11 bases separating them. Germline V gives CDR1 SNHLY, CDR2 FYNNEI. The CDR3 nucleotides read TGTGCCAGCAGTGAAGCATGGGGGCGTCATGAAAAACTGTTTTTT. Translating it yields CASSEAWGRHEKLFF.

The count of this clone is one. V gene TRBV7-2 combines with J gene TRBJ2-1; 15 bases match TRBD2. J lost 13 bases, V lost 5 bases, and 6 bases had no gene match. Germline CDR1 reads SGHTA; CDR2 reads FQGNSA. This CDR3 contains 14 residues. CDR3: CASSTWTSGGAQFF. CDR3 DNA sequence: TGTGCCAGCAGCACTTGGACTAGCGGGGGGGCCCAGTTCTTC.

Only a few counts were recorded for this clone. The chain has TRBV19 and TRBJ1-2, with D possibly being TRBD1 (6 bases). The germline gives CDR1 LNHDA, CDR2 SQIVND (reference sequence). Trimming shortened V by 4 bases and J by 10 bases, and 19 bases separated the two germline ends. The CDR3 runs 14 residues. CDR3 coding DNA: TGTGCCAGTAGTACTGACCGGAACAGGGATATCTACACCTTC. Residues: CASSTDRNRDIYTF. The full variable domain, in which reference TRBV19 and TRBJ1-2 provide the parts outside the CDR3, is DGGITQSPKYLFRKEGQNVTLSCEQNLNHDAMYWYRQDPGQGLRLIYYSQIVNDFQKGDIAEGYSVSREKKESFPLTVTSAQKNPTAFYLCASSTDRNRDIYTFGSGTRLTVV.

This chain joins TRBV7-6 and TRBJ2-1; 9 bases agree with TRBD2. The CDR3 covers 16 residues. V was pared by 0 bases and J by 6 bases, with 6 bases of the junction left unmatched. The germline gives CDR1 SGHVS, CDR2 FNYEAQ. The CDR3 nucleotides are TGTGCCAGCAGCTTAGCGAGCGGGGGGAGGGTCAATGAGCAGTTCTTC. Translating gives CASSLASGGRVNEQFF.

The gene calls are TRBV18 and TRBJ2-5; perhaps TRBD2 as D (6 bases). The CDR3 contains 14 residues. V was cut by 2 bases and J by 5 bases, with 12 bases left in between. CDR1 is KGHSH and CDR2 is LQKENI in the germline V gene. The CDR3 nucleotides are TGTGCCAGCTCACCAGGGCACGGGGGTGAGACCCAGTACTTC. Encoded protein: CASSPGHGGETQYF.

The table lists this clone with a count of one. The gene calls are TRBV5-6 and TRBJ2-3; tentative D call: TRBD1 (6 bases). Germline lookup yields CDR1 SGHDT and CDR2 YYEEEE. This CDR3 has 14 residues. Trimming cost V 0 bases and J 9 bases, with 14 bases left between them. In nucleotides, the CDR3 is TGTGCCAGCAGCTTGGGGGGGCCCCTAGGCACGCAGTATTTT. This sequence encodes CASSLGGPLGTQYF.

The chain recombines TRBV5-6 with TRBJ1-2; no clear D. This CDR3 has 14 amino acids. Germline CDR1 is SGHDT and CDR2 is YYEEEE. V was shortened by 5 bases and J by 0 bases, with 11 bases between the two germline ends. CDR3 DNA: TGTGCCAGCAGGACCCGTCTAGCTAACTATGGCTACACCTTC. This sequence encodes CASRTRLANYGYTF.

With respect to this clone: The same CDR3 arises from other DNA sequences in this sample as well. V usage is TRBV28 and J usage is TRBJ1-4, with no clear D. V dropped 5 bases and J dropped 0 bases, with 10 bases sitting between them. The CDR3 has 15 residues. Per the germline V gene, CDR1 is MDHEN and CDR2 is SYDVKM. The CDR3 DNA is TGTGCCAGCAGTCTATCAGGATCAACTAATGAAAAACTGTTTTTT. This encodes CASSLSGSTNEKLFF.

The chain links TRBV27 to TRBJ2-7, with 8 bases identical to TRBD2. This CDR3 has 16 residues. CDR1 and CDR2 from the germline V gene are MNHEY and SMNVEV (reference sequence). V shed 0 bases, J shed 0 bases, and the junction held 4 bases outside the gene matches. The CDR3 here is CASSLSGGGSSYEQYF. CDR3 DNA: TGTGCCAGCAGTTTATCCGGCGGGGGGAGCTCCTACGAGCAGTACTTC.

The V call is TRBV7-2, the J call TRBJ1-5; no reliable D call. Trimming cost V 5 bases and J 7 bases, with 18 bases left between them. The CDR3 sequence is 15 residues long. CDR1 is SGHTA and CDR2 is FQGNSA in the germline V gene. Here the CDR3 reads CASSLGPDGVQPQHF. The CDR3 bases are TGTGCCAGCAGCCTCGGGCCGGACGGGGTACAGCCCCAGCATTTT.

The V and J genes are TRBV7-9 and TRBJ1-2; perhaps TRBD1 as D (5 bases). Germline CDR1 reads SEHNR; CDR2 reads FQNEAQ (reference sequence). V was cut by 5 bases and J by 8 bases, with 12 bases left in between. The CDR3 has 12 amino acids. The CDR3 region is CASSATAGGYTF. The CDR3 bases are TGTGCCAGCAGCGCGACAGCGGGCGGCTACACCTTC.

The rearrangement uses TRBV21-1 and TRBJ1-6; the tabulated D call, TRBD1, remains unverified against the DNA. TRBV21-1 is a pseudogene. The CDR3 spans 16 residues. The CDR3 nucleotides are TGTGCCAGCAGCAAAGTTGGGCCTCTCTATAATTCACCCCTCCACTTT. Amino acids: CASSKVGPLYNSPLHF.